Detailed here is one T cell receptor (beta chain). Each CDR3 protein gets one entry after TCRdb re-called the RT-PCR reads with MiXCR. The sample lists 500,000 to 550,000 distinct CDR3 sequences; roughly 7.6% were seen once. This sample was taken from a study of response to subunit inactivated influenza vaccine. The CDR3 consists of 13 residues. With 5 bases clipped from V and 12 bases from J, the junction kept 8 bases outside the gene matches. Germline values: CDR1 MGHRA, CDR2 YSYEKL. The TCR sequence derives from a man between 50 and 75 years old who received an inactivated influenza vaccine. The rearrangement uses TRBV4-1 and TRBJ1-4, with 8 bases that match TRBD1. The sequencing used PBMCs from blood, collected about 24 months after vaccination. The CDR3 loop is CASSLEDRDELFF. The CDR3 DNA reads TGCGCCAGCAGCTTAGAGGACAGGGATGAACTGTTTTTT.